Listed below are T cell receptor beta chains from one sample, sequenced in a study of T cells after posttransplantation cyclophosphamide. TCRdb's copy holds only in-frame clones and misses some; the assay was immunoSEQ multiplex PCR. The table has some 43,000 clones, roughly 87% seen once. The sequencing here drew on PBMCs, taken about 64 days after allogeneic stem cell transplant with posttransplant cyclophosphamide. These receptors all come from a male patient between 60 and 69 years old who received an allogeneic stem cell transplant from a related donor and was CMV-positive. Some T cells may possibly be graft donor cells. Each CDR3 is given with its conserved first and last residue. Each record gives: J gene, V gene, clone size, D gene, CDR3 DNA, CDR3 protein. The D gene is left open where the match is weak. Clone sizes are given selectively: once, few, many, or a class where the clone is expanded.

TRBJ1-2 | TRBV6-5 | - | - | TGTGCCAGCAGTTACTCCGCGGAATTCGGCGGCTACACCTTC | CASSYSAEFGGYTF
TRBJ2-1 | TRBV29-1 | - | - | TGCAGCGTTGGTCTGCTAGTTGGGACAACCGAGCAGTTCTTC | CSVGLLVGTTEQFF
TRBJ2-3 | TRBV7-9 | - | TRBD2 | TGTGCCAGCAGCTTTATGGCTAGCGGGGAAGGGGATACGCAGTATTTT | CASSFMASGEGDTQYF
TRBJ2-3 | TRBV29-1 | - | - | TGCAGCGTCGCGTCCCCCTCGGGGCAGTATTTT | CSVASPSGQYF
TRBJ2-2 | TRBV10-3 | - | TRBD1 | TGTGCCATCAGCCTCACAGGGGGCTCCACCGGGGAGCTGTTTTTT | CAISLTGGSTGELFF
TRBJ1-5 | TRBV6-1 | - | - | TGTGCCAGCAGTGATTTTGGAGGGCCGGATCAGCCCCAGCATTTT | CASSDFGGPDQPQHF
TRBJ2-3 | TRBV6-5 | - | - | TGTGCCAGCATTTCCGGGAGTACAGATACGCAGTATTTT | CASISGSTDTQYF
TRBJ2-5 | TRBV30 | - | - | TGTGCCTGGAGTAGAAACTACCAAGAGACCCAGTACTTC | CAWSRNYQETQYF
TRBJ2-4 | TRBV2 | few | TRBD2 | TGTGCCAGCCGCGGGGGGTACCCCAGGGTCCTAAACATTCAGTACTTC | CASRGGYPRVLNIQYF
TRBJ1-2 | TRBV29-1 | few | TRBD1 | TGCAGCGTAGGACAGGGGTTTAACTATGGCTACACCTTC | CSVGQGFNYGYTF
TRBJ1-1 | TRBV15 | - | TRBD1 | TGTGCCACCAGCAGTGGAGGGACAGGATTAGTGGAAGCTTTCTTT | CATSSGGTGLVEAFF
TRBJ1-2 | TRBV5-4 | - | TRBD1 | TGTGCCAGCAGCTTGGGAGGACAGGGGCGGTCCGTGAGCGGCTATACCTTC | CASSLGGQGRSVSGYTF
TRBJ2-5 | TRBV5-1 | - | - | TGCGCCAGCAGTAAAGGGAGGACCCAAGAGACCCAGTACTTC | CASSKGRTQETQYF
TRBJ1-1 | TRBV25-1 | - | - | TGTGCCAGCAGTGAATTGCTAGGGAACACTGAAGCTTTCTTT | CASSELLGNTEAFF
TRBJ2-6 | TRBV5-1 | - | - | TGCGCCAGCAGCAAACGAAAACATGAGGGTACCGGGGCCAACGTCCTGACTTTC | CASSKRKHEGTGANVLTF
TRBJ2-7 | TRBV9 | - | - | TGTGCCAGCGGCAGTTCCTACGAGCAGTACTTC | CASGSSYEQYF
TRBJ2-5 | TRBV5-4 | - | TRBD2 | TGTGCCAGCAGCCTGGCCCTAGCGGGGGGGATTGAGACCCAGTACTTC | CASSLALAGGIETQYF